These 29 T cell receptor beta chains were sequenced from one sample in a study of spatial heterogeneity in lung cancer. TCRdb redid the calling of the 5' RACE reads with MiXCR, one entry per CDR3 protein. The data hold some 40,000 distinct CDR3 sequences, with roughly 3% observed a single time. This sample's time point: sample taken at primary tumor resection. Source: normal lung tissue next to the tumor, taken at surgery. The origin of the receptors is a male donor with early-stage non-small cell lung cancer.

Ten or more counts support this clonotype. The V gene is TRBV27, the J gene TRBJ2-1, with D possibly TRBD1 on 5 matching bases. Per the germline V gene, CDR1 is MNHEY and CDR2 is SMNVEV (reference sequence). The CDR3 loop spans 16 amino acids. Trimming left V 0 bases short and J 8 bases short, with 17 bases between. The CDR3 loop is CASSLSRDQGMDEQFF. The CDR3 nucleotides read TGTGCCAGCAGTTTATCCAGGGATCAGGGAATGGATGAGCAGTTCTTC.

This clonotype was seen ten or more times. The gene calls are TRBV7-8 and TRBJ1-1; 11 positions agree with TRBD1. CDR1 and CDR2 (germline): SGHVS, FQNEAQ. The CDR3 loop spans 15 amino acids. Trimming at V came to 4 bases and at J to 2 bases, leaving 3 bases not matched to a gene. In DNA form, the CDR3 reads TGTGCCAGCAGCTCGAGGACAGGGGGCAACACTGAAGCTTTCTTT. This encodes CASSSRTGGNTEAFF.

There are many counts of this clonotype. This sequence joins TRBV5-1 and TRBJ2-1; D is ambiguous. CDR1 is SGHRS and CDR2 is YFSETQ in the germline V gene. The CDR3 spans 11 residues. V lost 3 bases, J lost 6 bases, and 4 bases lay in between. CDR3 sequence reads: CASSSANEQFF. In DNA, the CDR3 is TGCGCCAGCAGCTCGGCCAATGAGCAGTTCTTC. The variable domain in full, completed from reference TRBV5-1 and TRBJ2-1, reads KAGVTQTPRYLIKTRGQQVTLSCSPISGHRSVSWYQQTPGQGLQFLFEYFSETQRNKGNFPGRFSGRQFSNSRSEMNVSTLELGDSALYLCASSSANEQFFGPGTRLTVL.

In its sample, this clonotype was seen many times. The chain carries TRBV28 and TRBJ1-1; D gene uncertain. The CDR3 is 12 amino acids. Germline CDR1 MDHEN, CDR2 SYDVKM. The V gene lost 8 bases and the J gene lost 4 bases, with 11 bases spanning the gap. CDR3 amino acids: CASQLLSTEAFF. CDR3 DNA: TGTGCCAGCCAATTATTAAGCACTGAAGCTTTCTTT.

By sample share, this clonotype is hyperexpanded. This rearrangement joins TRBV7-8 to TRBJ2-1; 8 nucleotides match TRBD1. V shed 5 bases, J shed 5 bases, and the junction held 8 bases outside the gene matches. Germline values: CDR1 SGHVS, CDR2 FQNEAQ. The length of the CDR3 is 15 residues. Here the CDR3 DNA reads TGTGCCAGCAGCGAGGGGGACAGGAGCGACAATGAGCAGTTCTTC. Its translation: CASSEGDRSDNEQFF.

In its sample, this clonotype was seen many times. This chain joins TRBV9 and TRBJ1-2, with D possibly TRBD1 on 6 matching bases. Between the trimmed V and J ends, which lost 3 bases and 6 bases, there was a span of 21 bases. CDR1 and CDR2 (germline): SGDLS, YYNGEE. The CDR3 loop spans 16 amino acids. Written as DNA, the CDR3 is TGTGCCAGCAGCGACGAGACAGGCGGGCGTGATGATGGCTACACCTTC. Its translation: CASSDETGGRDDGYTF.

CDR3 residues: CASSITGGYGYTF. The CDR3 DNA reads as TGTGCCAGCAGTATCACAGGGGGCTATGGCTACACCTTC. V is TRBV2 and J is TRBJ1-2, with TRBD1 matching 8 bases. The CDR3 runs to 13 residues. CDR1 SNHLY and CDR2 FYNNEI come from the germline V gene. V gave up 5 bases and J gave up 4 bases; unmatched junction bases: 3.

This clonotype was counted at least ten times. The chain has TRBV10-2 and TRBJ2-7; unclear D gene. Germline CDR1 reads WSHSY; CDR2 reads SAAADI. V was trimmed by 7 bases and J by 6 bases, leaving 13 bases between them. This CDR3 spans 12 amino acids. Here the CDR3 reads CASKDPPSEQYF. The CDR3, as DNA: TGCGCCAGCAAGGATCCCCCCTCCGAGCAGTACTTC.

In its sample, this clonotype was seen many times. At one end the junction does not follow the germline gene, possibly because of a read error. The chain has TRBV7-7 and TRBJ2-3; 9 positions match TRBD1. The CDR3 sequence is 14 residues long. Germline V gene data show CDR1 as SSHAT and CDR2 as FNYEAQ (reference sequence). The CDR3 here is CASSRDRGTDTQYF. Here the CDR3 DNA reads TGTGCTAGCAGTAGGGACAGGGGCACAGATACGCAGTATTTT.

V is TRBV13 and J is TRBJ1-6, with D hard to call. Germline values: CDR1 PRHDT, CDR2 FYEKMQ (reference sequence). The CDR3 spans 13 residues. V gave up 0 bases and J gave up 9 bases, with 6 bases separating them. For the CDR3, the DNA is TGTGCCAGCAGCTTAGGAGCCCCTTCACCCCTCCACTTT. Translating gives CASSLGAPSPLHF.

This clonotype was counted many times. The CDR3 nucleotides are TGTGCCAGCAGTCGGGACGGTAACTATGGCTACACCTTC. It encodes CASSRDGNYGYTF. The chain carries TRBV6-6 and TRBJ1-2, with TRBD1 as a possible D gene (5 bases). The ends were cut back, 5 bases at V and 1 base at J, with 8 bases in the middle. The CDR3 sequence is 13 residues long. Germline CDR1 is MNHNY and CDR2 is SVGAGI (reference sequence).

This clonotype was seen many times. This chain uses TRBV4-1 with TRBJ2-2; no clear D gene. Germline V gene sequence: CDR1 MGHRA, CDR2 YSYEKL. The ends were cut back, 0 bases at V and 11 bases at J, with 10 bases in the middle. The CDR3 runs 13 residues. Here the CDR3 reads CASSQDPQAELFF. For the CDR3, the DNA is TGCGCCAGCAGCCAAGATCCTCAGGCTGAGCTGTTTTTT.

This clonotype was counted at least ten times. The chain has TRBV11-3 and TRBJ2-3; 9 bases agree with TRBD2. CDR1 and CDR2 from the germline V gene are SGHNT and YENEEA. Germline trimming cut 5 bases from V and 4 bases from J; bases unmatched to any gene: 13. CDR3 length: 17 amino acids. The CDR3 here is CASSPLAGEGNPDTQYF. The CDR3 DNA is TGTGCCAGCAGCCCATTAGCGGGAGAAGGAAACCCAGATACGCAGTATTTT.

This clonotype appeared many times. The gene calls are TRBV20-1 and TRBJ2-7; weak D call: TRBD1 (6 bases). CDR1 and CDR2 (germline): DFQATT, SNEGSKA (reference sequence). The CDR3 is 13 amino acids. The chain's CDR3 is CSSPGHGFYEQYF. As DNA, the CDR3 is TGCAGCTCCCCGGGACACGGCTTCTACGAGCAGTACTTC.

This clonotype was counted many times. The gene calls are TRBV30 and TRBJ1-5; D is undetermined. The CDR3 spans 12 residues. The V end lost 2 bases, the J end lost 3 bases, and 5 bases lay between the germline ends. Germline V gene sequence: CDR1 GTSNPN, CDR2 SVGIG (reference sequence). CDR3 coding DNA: TGTGCCTGGAGTCCCCCCAATCAGCCCCAGCATTTT. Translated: CAWSPPNQPQHF.

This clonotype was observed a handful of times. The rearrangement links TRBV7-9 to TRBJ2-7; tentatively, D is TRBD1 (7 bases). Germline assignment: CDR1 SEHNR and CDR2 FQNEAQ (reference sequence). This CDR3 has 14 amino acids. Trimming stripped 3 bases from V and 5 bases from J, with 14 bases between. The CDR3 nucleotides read TGTGCCAGCAGCTTGGGCCAGGGGGGCGACGAGCAGTACTTC. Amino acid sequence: CASSLGQGGDEQYF. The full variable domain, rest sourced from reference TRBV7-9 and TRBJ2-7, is DTGVSQNPRHKITKRGQNVTFRCDPISEHNRLYWYRQTLGQGPEFLTYFQNEAQLEKSRLLSDRFSAERPKGSFSTLEIQRTEQGDSAMYLCASSLGQGGDEQYFGPGTRLTVT.

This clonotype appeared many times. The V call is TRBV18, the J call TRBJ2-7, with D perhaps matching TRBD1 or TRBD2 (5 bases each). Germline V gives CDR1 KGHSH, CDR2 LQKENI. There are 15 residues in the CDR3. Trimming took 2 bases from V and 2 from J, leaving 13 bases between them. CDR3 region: CASSPVGSGPYEQYF. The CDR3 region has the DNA TGTGCCAGCTCACCAGTTGGCTCGGGGCCCTACGAGCAGTACTTC. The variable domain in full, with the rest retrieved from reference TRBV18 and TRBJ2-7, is NAGVMQNPRHLVRRRGQEARLRCSPMKGHSHVYWYRQLPEEGLKFMVYLQKENIIDESGMPKERFSAEFPKEGPSILRIQQVVRGDSAAYFCASSPVGSGPYEQYFGPGTRLTVT.

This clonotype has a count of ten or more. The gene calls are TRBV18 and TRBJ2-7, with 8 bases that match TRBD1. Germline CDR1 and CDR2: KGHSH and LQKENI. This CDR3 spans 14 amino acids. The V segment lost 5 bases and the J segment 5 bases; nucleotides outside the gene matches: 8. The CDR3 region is CASSSSGGYDEQYF. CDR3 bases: TGTGCCAGCTCATCCTCAGGGGGCTACGACGAGCAGTACTTC. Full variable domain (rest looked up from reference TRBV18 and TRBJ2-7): NAGVMQNPRHLVRRRGQEARLRCSPMKGHSHVYWYRQLPEEGLKFMVYLQKENIIDESGMPKERFSAEFPKEGPSILRIQQVVRGDSAAYFCASSSSGGYDEQYFGPGTRLTVT.

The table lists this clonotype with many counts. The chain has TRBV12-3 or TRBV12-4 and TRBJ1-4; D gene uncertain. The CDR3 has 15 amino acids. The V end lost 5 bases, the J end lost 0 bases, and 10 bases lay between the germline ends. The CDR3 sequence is CASSPNSATNEKLFF. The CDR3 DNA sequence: TGTGCCAGCAGTCCAAACTCGGCAACTAATGAAAAACTGTTTTTT.

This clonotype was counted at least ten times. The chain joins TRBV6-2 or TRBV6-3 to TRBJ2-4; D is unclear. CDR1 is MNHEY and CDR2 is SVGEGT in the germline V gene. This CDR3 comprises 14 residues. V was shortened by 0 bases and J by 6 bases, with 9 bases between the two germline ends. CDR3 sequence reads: CASSYSNTPNIQYF. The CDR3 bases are TGTGCCAGCAGTTACTCGAATACGCCAAACATTCAGTACTTC.

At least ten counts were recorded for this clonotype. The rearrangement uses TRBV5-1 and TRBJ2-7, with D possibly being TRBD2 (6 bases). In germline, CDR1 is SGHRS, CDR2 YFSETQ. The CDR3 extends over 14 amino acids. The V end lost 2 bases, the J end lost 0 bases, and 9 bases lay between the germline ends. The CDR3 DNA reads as TGCGCCAGCAGCTTCGGGGGTAGCTCCTACGAGCAGTACTTC. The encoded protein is CASSFGGSSYEQYF. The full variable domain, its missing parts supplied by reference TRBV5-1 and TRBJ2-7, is KAGVTQTPRYLIKTRGQQVTLSCSPISGHRSVSWYQQTPGQGLQFLFEYFSETQRNKGNFPGRFSGRQFSNSRSEMNVSTLELGDSALYLCASSFGGSSYEQYFGPGTRLTVT.

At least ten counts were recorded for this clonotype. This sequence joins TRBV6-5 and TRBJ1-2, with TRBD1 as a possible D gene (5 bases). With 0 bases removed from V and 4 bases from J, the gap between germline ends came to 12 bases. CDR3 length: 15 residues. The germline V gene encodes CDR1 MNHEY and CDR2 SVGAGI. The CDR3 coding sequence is TGTGCCAGCAGTTACTCAATCTGGGGGGGCTATGGCTACACCTTC. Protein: CASSYSIWGGYGYTF.

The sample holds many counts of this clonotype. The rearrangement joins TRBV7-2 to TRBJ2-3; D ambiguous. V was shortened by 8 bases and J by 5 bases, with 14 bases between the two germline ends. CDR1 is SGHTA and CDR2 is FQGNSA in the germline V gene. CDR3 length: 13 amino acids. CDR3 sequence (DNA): TGTGCCAGCCGGAACGTTGGCCTAGATACGCAGTATTTT. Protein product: CASRNVGLDTQYF.

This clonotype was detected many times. CDR3 nucleotide sequence: TGTGCCAGCAGCCCGGCAGGAAACTATGGCTACACCTTC. Protein product: CASSPAGNYGYTF. The chain combines TRBV7-2 with TRBJ1-2; D remains ambiguous. CDR1 is SGHTA and CDR2 is FQGNSA in the germline V gene. With 5 bases removed from V and 2 bases from J, the gap between germline ends came to 9 bases. The CDR3 spans 13 residues.

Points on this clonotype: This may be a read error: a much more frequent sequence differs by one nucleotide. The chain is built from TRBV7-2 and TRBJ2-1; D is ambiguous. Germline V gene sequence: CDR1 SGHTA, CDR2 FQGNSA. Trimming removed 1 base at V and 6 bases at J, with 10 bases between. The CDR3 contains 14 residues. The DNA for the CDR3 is TGTGCCAGCAGCTTAGGGAATTTGTCCAATGAGCAGTTCTTC. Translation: CASSLGNLSNEQFF.

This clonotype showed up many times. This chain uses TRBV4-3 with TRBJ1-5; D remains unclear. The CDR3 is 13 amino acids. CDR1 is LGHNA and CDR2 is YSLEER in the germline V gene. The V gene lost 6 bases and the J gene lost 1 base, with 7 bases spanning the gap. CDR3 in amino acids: CASSGGSNQPQHF. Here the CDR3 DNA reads TGCGCCAGCAGTGGCGGAAGCAATCAGCCCCAGCATTTT.

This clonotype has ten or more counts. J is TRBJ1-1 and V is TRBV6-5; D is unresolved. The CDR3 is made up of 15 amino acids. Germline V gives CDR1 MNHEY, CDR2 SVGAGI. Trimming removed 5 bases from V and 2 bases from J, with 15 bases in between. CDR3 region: CASSPTMTGNTEAFF. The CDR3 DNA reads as TGTGCCAGCAGTCCTACAATGACGGGAAACACTGAAGCTTTCTTT.

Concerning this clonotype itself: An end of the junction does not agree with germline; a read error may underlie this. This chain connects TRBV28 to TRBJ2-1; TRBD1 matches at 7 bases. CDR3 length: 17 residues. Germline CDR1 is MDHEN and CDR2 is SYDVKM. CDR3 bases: TGTACCAGCAGCCCGGGGTACCGGGACAGACAATTCAATGAGCAGTTCTTC. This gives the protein CTSSPGYRDRQFNEQFF. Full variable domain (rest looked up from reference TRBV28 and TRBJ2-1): DVKVTQSSRYLVKRTGEKVFLECVQDMDHENMFWYRQDPGLGLRLIYFSYDVKMKEKGDIPEGYSVSREKKERFSLILESASTNQTSMYLCTSSPGYRDRQFNEQFFGPGTRLTVL.

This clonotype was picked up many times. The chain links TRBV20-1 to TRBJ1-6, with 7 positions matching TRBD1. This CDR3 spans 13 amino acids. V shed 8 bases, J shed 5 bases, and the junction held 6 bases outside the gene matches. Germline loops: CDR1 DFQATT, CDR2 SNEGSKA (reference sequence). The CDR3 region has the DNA TGCAGTCCCACGGGACAGAATAATTCACCCCTCCACTTT. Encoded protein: CSPTGQNNSPLHF.